A few counts support the clone carrying this T cell receptor beta chain. This entry is derived from a study of metastatic and nonmetastatic thyroid tumors. The overall study: The authors compared repertoires across blood and tumor or nodule tissue from malignant and benign thyroid patients.

Trimming removed 0 bases at V and 10 bases at J, with 10 bases between. The germline CDR1 and CDR2 sequences are MNHNY and SVGAGI (reference sequence). The CDR3 extends over 13 amino acids. Authors' analysis steps: Building a distant-metastasis classifier for papillary thyroid cancer drew on CDR3 differences across clinicopathological groups. Through MiXCR, TCRdb re-clonotyped the PCR reads. TCRdb assigned the V and J calls; the authors' analysis was not used. The sample comprises 40,000 or so clones, less than 60% of which are singletons, and around 22% rests with the top ten. All patients reached thyroid surgery having received no treatment beforehand.

Specimen: tumor tissue. The rearrangement uses TRBV6-6 and TRBJ2-1, with D hard to call. This TCR was sampled from a male donor with papillary thyroid cancer or a benign thyroid nodule (not recorded which). Some clones in this sample may be carry-over from other donors' samples. The CDR3 protein is CASSYSKPREQFF. DNA for the CDR3: TGTGCCAGCAGTTACTCGAAACCCCGAGAGCAGTTCTTC.